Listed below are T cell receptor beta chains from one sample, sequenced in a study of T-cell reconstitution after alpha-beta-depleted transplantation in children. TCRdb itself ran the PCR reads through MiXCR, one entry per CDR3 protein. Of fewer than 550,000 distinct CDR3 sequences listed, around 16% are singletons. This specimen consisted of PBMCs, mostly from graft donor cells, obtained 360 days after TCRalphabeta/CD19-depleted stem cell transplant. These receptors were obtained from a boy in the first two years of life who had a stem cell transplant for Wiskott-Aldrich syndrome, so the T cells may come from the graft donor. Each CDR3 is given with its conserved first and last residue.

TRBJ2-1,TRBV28,CASSFVEGGSYNEQFF
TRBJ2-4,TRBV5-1,CASSLLAGTTKNIQYF
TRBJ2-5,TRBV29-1,CSVEDQETQYF
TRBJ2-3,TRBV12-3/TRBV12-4,CASSPRGGRRTDTQYF
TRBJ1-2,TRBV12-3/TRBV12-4,CASGTDNYGYTF
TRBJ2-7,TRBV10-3,CAISEKGRYYEQYF
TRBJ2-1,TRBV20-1,CSAPVSGIGPYNEQFF
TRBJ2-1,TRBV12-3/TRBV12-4,CASREPGPYVPNEQFF
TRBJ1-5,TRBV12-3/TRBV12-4,CASSKTVQPQHF
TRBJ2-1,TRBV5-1,CASSLVGSGGAFGEQFF
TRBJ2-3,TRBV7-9,CASSPSLAESTDTQYF
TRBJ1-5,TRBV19,CASSIMAGFNQPQHF
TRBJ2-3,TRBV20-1,CSARDRDRRYF
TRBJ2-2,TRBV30,CAWSVGQPGGELFF
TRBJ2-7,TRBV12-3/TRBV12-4,CASSRTSTYEQYF
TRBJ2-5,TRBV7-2,CASNFPLETQYF
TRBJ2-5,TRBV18,CASSPPTAAETQYF
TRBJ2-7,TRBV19,CASSVGLASRYEQYF
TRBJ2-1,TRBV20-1,CSALRGGRDNEQFF
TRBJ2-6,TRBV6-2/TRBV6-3,CASSYGGQTGANVLTF
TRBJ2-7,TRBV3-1,CASSPSPDF
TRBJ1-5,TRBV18,CASSPSGFNGNQPQHF
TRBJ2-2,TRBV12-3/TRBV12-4,CASSLRAPTGELFF
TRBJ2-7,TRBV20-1,CSASLVGGSSYEQYF
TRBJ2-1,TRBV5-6,CASSFTTLVSNEQFF
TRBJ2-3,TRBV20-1,CSALQGPSTDTQYF
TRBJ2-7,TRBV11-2,CASSLAPTVPHYEQYF
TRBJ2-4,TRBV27,CASSPSRLLSPNIQYF
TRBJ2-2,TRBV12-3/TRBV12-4,CASTRLAVKANTGELFF
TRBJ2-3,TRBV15,CATSRGDRGGTDTQYF
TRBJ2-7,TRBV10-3,CAISESWGYYEQYF
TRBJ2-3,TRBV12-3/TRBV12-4,CASRPTRSTDTQYF
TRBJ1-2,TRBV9,CASTESGDYGYTF
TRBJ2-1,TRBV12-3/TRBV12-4,CASRSPGLYNEQFF
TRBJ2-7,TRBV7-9,CASSLGKGAQDF
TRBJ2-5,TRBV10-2,CASGWDQETQYF